A single sample is the source of the 2 T cell receptor beta chains below, sequenced in a study of blood T cell repertoires in COVID-19. Repertoires were generated with immunoSEQ multiplex PCR, while TCRdb's copy carries only in-frame clones and drops some. The repertoire consists of some 320,000 clones, with 87% occurring once and the leading ten covering about 5.7%. The sequenced sample consisted of PBMCs or T cells enriched from blood (not recorded which). These receptors were obtained from a young woman who had recovered from COVID-19.

Comments on this clone: Other DNA sequences in the same sample also yield this CDR3. The V and J genes are TRBV19 and TRBJ2-7; D is unclear. This CDR3 comprises 13 residues. Looked up from germline, CDR1 is LNHDA and CDR2 is SQIVND (reference sequence). Deletions cut 1 base from V and 3 bases from J, with 7 bases between. CDR3 nucleotides: TGTGCCAGTAGTATAGGGGCTGGCTACGAGCAGTACTTC. Amino acids: CASSIGAGYEQYF.

This sequence joins TRBV16 and TRBJ1-6, with TRBD1 identical over 8 bases. The length of the CDR3 is 15 residues. J lost 7 bases, V lost 4 bases, and 6 bases had no gene match. The germline V gene encodes CDR1 KGHSY and CDR2 FQNENV. This CDR3 is CASSPQGVPNSPLHF. The CDR3 DNA reads TGTGCCAGCAGCCCACAGGGGGTACCCAATTCACCCCTCCACTTT.